Sequencing of this T cell receptor beta chain was carried out in a study of OX40 agonist ivuxolimab in advanced cancers. Turning to the study itself: Every 2 weeks, patients received ivuxolimab intravenously, dosed at 0.01 to 10 mg/kg. Whole-study results and caveats: Some of the lowest clonal expansion was seen in partial responders at 0.1-3.0 mg/kg. In a subset of nonresponders, normalized T-cell clonal expansion was also low.

Concerning this clone: The antigen is undetermined.

The repertoire was sequenced with immunoSEQ multiplex PCR; TCRdb's copy has only in-frame clones and lacks some. The sample consists of fewer than 20,000 clones, roughly four fifths of them appearing once. CDR1 and CDR2 from the germline V gene are SGHTS and YDEGEE. The CDR3 length is 14 residues. V was trimmed by 6 bases and J by 3 bases, leaving 16 bases between them. The chain links TRBV5-8 to TRBJ2-7; D not resolved. Source: CD4+ or CD8+ T cells sorted from blood, taken in a trial of the OX40 agonist ivuxolimab. This clonotype was obtained from an adult with an advanced solid tumor such as melanoma, head and neck, liver or kidney cancer. The CDR3 loop is CASTSLTNNYEQYF. Written as DNA, the CDR3 is TGTGCCAGCACCTCCTTAACAAACAACTACGAGCAGTACTTC.